The clone carrying this T cell receptor (beta chain) appeared a single time. This sample is part of a study of blood T cell repertoires in COVID-19. The repertoire was sequenced with immunoSEQ multiplex PCR; TCRdb's copy has only in-frame clones and lacks some. The repertoire holds some 250,000 clones, with roughly 88% as singletons. With V trimmed by 4 bases and J by 5 bases, 8 bases remained unmatched. Looked up from germline, CDR1 is KGHSH and CDR2 is LQKENI. The CDR3 loop spans 14 amino acids. Input material: PBMCs or T cells enriched from blood (not recorded which). This TCR came from a woman aged 45-65 years who had recovered from COVID-19. This rearrangement joins TRBV18 to TRBJ2-7; TRBD1 matches at 7 bases. The CDR3 sequence: CASSLDRDGDEQYF. The DNA of the CDR3 is TGTGCCAGCTCACTCGACAGGGACGGAGACGAGCAGTACTTC.